Below, 21 T cell receptor beta chains from the same sample are listed, as sequenced in a study of monozygotic twins with inflammatory bowel disease (dated by TCRdb to the late 2010s). Library creation used 5' RACE. Instrument on record: Illumina HiSeq 2500. Each entry corresponds to one CDR3 protein sequence from reads that TCRdb reprocessed, and DNA is not given. The sample's table covers some 130,000 distinct CDR3 sequences. The ten largest clonotypes hold over 1% of the sample. Sequenced: blood. The receptors were sampled from a human donor with ulcerative colitis or Crohn's disease, or a healthy co-twin of an affected twin (not recorded which).

The rearrangement joins TRBV28 to TRBJ2-7. Per germline, CDR1 MDHEN and CDR2 SYDVKM. The CDR3 is made up of 14 amino acids. CDR3: CASSLPVGAYEQYF.

The CDR3 loop reads CASSPTEKNTEAFF. The chain uses TRBV7-9 and TRBJ1-1. Germline V gene data show CDR1 as SEHNR and CDR2 as FQNEAQ (reference sequence). This CDR3 region has 14 residues. Variable domain in full (rest from reference TRBV7-9 and TRBJ1-1): DTGVSQNPRHKITKRGQNVTFRCDPISEHNRLYWYRQTLGQGPEFLTYFQNEAQLEKSRLLSDRFSAERPKGSFSTLEIQRTEQGDSAMYLCASSPTEKNTEAFFGQGTRLTVV.

This chain connects TRBV20-1 to TRBJ1-5; TCRdb's D call, TRBD1, is unchecked because there is no DNA. This CDR3 has 14 residues. Germline CDR1 reads DFQATT; CDR2 reads SNEGSKA (reference sequence). This chain's CDR3 is CSASEDRGNQPQHF.

This sequence joins TRBV7-2 and TRBJ1-2; TCRdb indicates TRBD1, and absent DNA this call remains unverified. This CDR3 contains 17 residues. CDR1 and CDR2 from the germline V gene are SGHTA and FQGNSA. The CDR3 loop reads CASSLVPQGSLVDGYTF.

V and J are TRBV30 and TRBJ2-1; the TRBD2 assignment by TCRdb is unverifiable without DNA. This CDR3 region has 16 residues. In germline, CDR1 is GTSNPN, CDR2 SVGIG (reference sequence). CDR3 sequence: CAWRYIAGADYNEQFF.

The CDR3: CASSFRVVGELFF. This chain joins TRBV28 and TRBJ2-2; TCRdb gives TRBD1 as the D gene, but with no DNA this cannot be confirmed. Germline-derived CDR1 and CDR2 are MDHEN and SYDVKM. The CDR3 totals 13 residues.

The CDR3: CSVRLAGGFGEQFF. The chain has TRBV29-1 and TRBJ2-1; with no DNA, the TCRdb D assignment of TRBD2 cannot be verified. The CDR3 length is 14 residues. Germline V gene lookup returns CDR1 SQVTM and CDR2 ANQGSEA.

V is TRBV29-1 and J is TRBJ1-2; checking the TCRdb D call of TRBD1 is not possible without DNA. CDR1 and CDR2 (germline): SQVTM, ANQGSEA. CDR3 length: 12 residues. This CDR3 reads CSVYRGQGGYTF.

This sequence joins TRBV7-2 and TRBJ2-7; the D call from TCRdb, TRBD2, cannot be confirmed without DNA. Germline CDR1 and CDR2: SGHTA and FQGNSA. This CDR3 is 16 amino acids long. The CDR3 protein is CASSPLGERAKGTQYF.

The rearrangement uses TRBV5-6 and TRBJ2-1; TCRdb designates TRBD1, a call that cannot be tested without DNA. CDR1 is SGHDT, CDR2 YYEEEE, per germline. The CDR3 is made up of 11 amino acids. CDR3 protein: CASSSGTLQFF.

The chain joins TRBV7-2 to TRBJ2-7; TCRdb outputs TRBD2, but without DNA this stays unchecked. Germline values: CDR1 SGHTA, CDR2 FQGNSA. The CDR3 sequence is 17 residues long. CDR3 in amino acids: CASSLLLSTSPVYEQYF.

The chain combines TRBV20-1 with TRBJ2-7. CDR3 length: 15 amino acids. Germline assignment: CDR1 DFQATT and CDR2 SNEGSKA (reference sequence). CDR3: CSAGPLTEELYEQYF.

The chain joins TRBV5-1 to TRBJ2-3; with no DNA, the TCRdb D assignment of TRBD2 cannot be verified. This CDR3 comprises 16 residues. CDR1 and CDR2 from the germline V gene are SGHRS and YFSETQ. The CDR3 is CASSGSGSSSTDTQYF.

The CDR3: CASSQTLGGFDNEQFF. The chain carries TRBV7-3 and TRBJ2-1; TCRdb designates TRBD1, a call that cannot be tested without DNA. CDR1 SGHTA and CDR2 FQGTGA come from the germline V gene. The CDR3 totals 16 residues.

V is TRBV5-1 and J is TRBJ2-2; no DNA is available, so the TRBD1 call from TCRdb remains unchecked. The CDR3 spans 16 residues. Germline-derived CDR1 and CDR2 are SGHRS and YFSETQ. CDR3 amino acids: CASSLLGRSNTGELFF.

The chain is built from TRBV27 and TRBJ2-7; TCRdb gives TRBD1 as the D gene, but with no DNA this cannot be confirmed. The CDR3 loop spans 14 amino acids. Germline lookup yields CDR1 MNHEY and CDR2 SMNVEV (reference sequence). This chain's CDR3 is CASSLQGAPFEQYF.

The chain recombines TRBV12-3 or TRBV12-4 with TRBJ2-1; TCRdb proposes TRBD1, but this gene call is untestable without DNA. The CDR3 totals 15 residues. The CDR3 spells CVSRKGQGSYNEQFF.

V gene TRBV15 combines with J gene TRBJ2-7. The CDR3 runs 14 residues. CDR1 is LNHNV, CDR2 YYDKDF, per germline (reference sequence). CDR3 region: CATSRDLTDYEQYF.

The chain couples TRBV6-5 to TRBJ1-2; TCRdb gives TRBD1 as the D gene, but with no DNA this cannot be confirmed. The V gene's germline CDR1 is MNHEY and CDR2 SVGAGI. This CDR3 is built from 14 residues. CDR3 protein: CASSSLGGHYGYTF.

The J gene is TRBJ2-7, the V gene TRBV19; TCRdb reports TRBD1, a call that lacks DNA to check it against. Germline V lookup: CDR1 LNHDA, CDR2 SQIVND (reference sequence). This CDR3 has 14 residues. The CDR3 loop is CASSWGQISYEQYF.

The gene calls are TRBV6-5 and TRBJ1-1. Germline V gene data show CDR1 as MNHEY and CDR2 as SVGAGI. The CDR3 extends over 14 amino acids. The CDR3 spells CASGYQGIGAEAFF.